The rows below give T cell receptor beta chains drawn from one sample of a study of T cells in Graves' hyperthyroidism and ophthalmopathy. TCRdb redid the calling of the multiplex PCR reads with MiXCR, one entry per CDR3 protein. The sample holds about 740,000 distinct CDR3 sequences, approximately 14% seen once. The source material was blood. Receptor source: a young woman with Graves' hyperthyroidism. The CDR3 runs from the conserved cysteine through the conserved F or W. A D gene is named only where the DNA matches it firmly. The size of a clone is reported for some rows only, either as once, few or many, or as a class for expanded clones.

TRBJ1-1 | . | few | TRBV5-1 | TGCGCCAGCACGTTTGGCCAGTCCACTGAAGCTTTCTTT | CASTFGQSTEAFF
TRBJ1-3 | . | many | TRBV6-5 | TGTGCCAGCAGTTACTCCGGGCCTGCTGGAAACACCATATATTTT | CASSYSGPAGNTIYF
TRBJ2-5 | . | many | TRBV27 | TGTGCCAGCAGTCCCCTCCCAGGGACGGAGACCCAGTACTTC | CASSPLPGTETQYF
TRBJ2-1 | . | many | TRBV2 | TGTGCCAGTTGGGGACCTAACAATGAGCAGTTCTTC | CASWGPNNEQFF
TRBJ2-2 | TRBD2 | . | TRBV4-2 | TGTGCCAGCAGCCCGCTGACTAGCGGGGGTACCGGGGAGCTGTTTTTT | CASSPLTSGGTGELFF
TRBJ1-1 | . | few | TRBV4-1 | TGCGCCAGCAGCCAATTCCTTGGCAGGGCCAACACTGAAGCTTTCTTT | CASSQFLGRANTEAFF
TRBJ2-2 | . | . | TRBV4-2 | TGTGCCAGCAGCCGGGCCGCGGGGGCAGACACCGGGGAGCTGTTTTTT | CASSRAAGADTGELFF
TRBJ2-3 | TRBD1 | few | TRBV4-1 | TGCGCCAGCAGCCAAGATGACCTAGGGGGCATGGCAGATACGCAGTATTTT | CASSQDDLGGMADTQYF
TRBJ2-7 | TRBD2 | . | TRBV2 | TGTGCCAGCAGAGAGACTAGCGGGGGTCCCTACGAGCAGTACTTC | CASRETSGGPYEQYF
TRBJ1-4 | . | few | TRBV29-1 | TGCAGCGTTGAACGCAGGGGTGCAACTAATGAAAAACTGTTTTTT | CSVERRGATNEKLFF
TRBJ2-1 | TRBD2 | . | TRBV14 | TGTACCAGCAGCCTTGAAGCGGGAGCTGGCTACAATGAGCAGTTCTTC | CTSSLEAGAGYNEQFF
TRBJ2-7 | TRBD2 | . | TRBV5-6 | TGTGCCACCACTAGCGGGTATAGCTCCTACGAGCAGTACTTC | CATTSGYSSYEQYF
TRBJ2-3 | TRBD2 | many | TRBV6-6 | TGTGCCAGCAGTTACTCGGGACTAGCGGGAGCTGGAGATACGCAGTATTTT | CASSYSGLAGAGDTQYF
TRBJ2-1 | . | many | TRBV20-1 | TGCAGTGCTAGACCTGGCCGTGGGAGTGAGCAGTTCTTC | CSARPGRGSEQFF
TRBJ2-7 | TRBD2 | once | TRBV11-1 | TGTGCCATCAGTGGGGGCGGGAGGGCCTACGAGCAGTACTTC | CAISGGGRAYEQYF
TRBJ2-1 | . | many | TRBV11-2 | TGTGCCAGCAGCTTAGAGGGGGCCCTTTTCAATGAGCAGTTCTTC | CASSLEGALFNEQFF
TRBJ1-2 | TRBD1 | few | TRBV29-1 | TGCAGCGCAAGACAGGGCGACTACACCTTC | CSARQGDYTF
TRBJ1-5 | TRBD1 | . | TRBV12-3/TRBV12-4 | TGTGCCAGCAGTTGGGGACAGGGGGCTAATCAGCCCCAGCATTTT | CASSWGQGANQPQHF
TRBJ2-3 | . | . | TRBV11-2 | TGTGCCAGCAGCCCCACAGGGTTTTCTAGCACAGATACGCAGTATTTT | CASSPTGFSSTDTQYF
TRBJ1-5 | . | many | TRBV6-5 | TGTGCCAGCAGTTACTCAGGGGGGAATCAGCCCCAGCATTTT | CASSYSGGNQPQHF
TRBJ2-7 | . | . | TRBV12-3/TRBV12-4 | TGTGCCAGCAGCACAGACAGTTTCTACGAGCAGTACTTC | CASSTDSFYEQYF
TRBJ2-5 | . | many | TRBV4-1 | TGCGCCAGCAGCCCCGGGCAGCACCAAGAGACCCAGTACTTC | CASSPGQHQETQYF
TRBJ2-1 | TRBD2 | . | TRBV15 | TGTGCCACCAGCAGAGAGAGCGGGAGAGGGGGGAATGAGCAGTTCTTC | CATSRESGRGGNEQFF
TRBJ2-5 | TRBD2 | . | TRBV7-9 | TGTGCCAGCAGTTCTAGCGGGGCCCTGGAGACCCAGTACTTC | CASSSSGALETQYF
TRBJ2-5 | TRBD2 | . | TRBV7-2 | TGTGCCAGCAGCTTACCCGTAGCGGGAGGGCAAGAGACCCAGTACTTC | CASSLPVAGGQETQYF
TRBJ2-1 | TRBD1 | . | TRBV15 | TGTGCCACCAGGGACAGGGGATTGGGGATCTCCTACAATGAGCAGTTCTTC | CATRDRGLGISYNEQFF
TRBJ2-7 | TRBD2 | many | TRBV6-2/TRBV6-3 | TGTGCCAGCAGTTATCCTAGCGGGAGGACGATCTACGAGCAGTACTTC | CASSYPSGRTIYEQYF
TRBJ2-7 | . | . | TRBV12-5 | TGTGCTAGTGGTTTGCCCAAGGGGACTCCCTCCTACGAGCAGTACTTC | CASGLPKGTPSYEQYF
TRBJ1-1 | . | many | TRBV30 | TGTGCCTGGATGCCGCGGGATAGGACTGAAGCTTTCTTT | CAWMPRDRTEAFF
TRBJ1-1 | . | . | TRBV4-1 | TGCGCCAGCAGCCAAGATCCTTGGCAGGTTAACACTGAAGCTTTCTTT | CASSQDPWQVNTEAFF
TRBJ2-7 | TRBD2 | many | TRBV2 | TGTGCCAGCAGACCGGGACTAGCGGGAGGTAGCGAGCAGTACTTC | CASRPGLAGGSEQYF
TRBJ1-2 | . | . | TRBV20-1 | TGCAGTGCCCCGTGGGCGTTTTATGGCTACACCTTC | CSAPWAFYGYTF
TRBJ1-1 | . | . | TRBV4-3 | TGCGCCAGCAGCCAAGATGGGGGGGCGCGAGCTTTCTTT | CASSQDGGARAFF
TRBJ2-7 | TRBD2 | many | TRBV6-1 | TGTGCCAGCAGCCCAACGGGGGGTTTACTAGGAGAGGTCAACGAGCAGTACTTC | CASSPTGGLLGEVNEQYF
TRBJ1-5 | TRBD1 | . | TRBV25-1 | TGTGCCAGCAGCGGTCGACAGGGGAGCAATCAGCCCCAGCATTTT | CASSGRQGSNQPQHF
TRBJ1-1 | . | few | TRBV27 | TGTGCCAGCAGTTTATTACCGGTGAACACTGAAGCTTTCTTT | CASSLLPVNTEAFF
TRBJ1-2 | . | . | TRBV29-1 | TGCAGCGTTGGCGCCACAAGATATAACTATGGCTACACCTTC | CSVGATRYNYGYTF
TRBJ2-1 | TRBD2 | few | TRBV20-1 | TGCAGTGCTTGTTCGATCGGTGACCCGCCGGGACTAGTGCAGATGGATGAGCAGTTCTTC | CSACSIGDPPGLVQMDEQFF
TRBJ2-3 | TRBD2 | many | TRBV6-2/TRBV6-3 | TGTGCCAGCAGTTACTCGAGACGGGAGGGCCGCCACGCAGATACGCAGTATTTT | CASSYSRREGRHADTQYF
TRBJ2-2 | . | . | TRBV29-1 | TGCAGCGTTGAAGATCACGGGGAGCTGTTTTTT | CSVEDHGELFF
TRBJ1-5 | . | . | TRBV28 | TGTGCCAGCAGACCCGAGTGGTGGCAGCCCCAGCATTTT | CASRPEWWQPQHF
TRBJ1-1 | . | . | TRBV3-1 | TGTGCCAGCAGCTCGTCGTGGAGCACTGAAGCTTTCTTT | CASSSSWSTEAFF
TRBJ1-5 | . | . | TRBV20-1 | TGCAGTGCTCGCCGCCGGGGGCAGCCCCAGCATTTT | CSARRRGQPQHF
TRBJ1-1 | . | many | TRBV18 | TGTGCCAGCTCACCGACAGCTACTGAAGCTTTCTTT | CASSPTATEAFF
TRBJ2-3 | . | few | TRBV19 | TGTGCCAGTAGTATTGGGCAGTTCACAGATACGCAGTATTTT | CASSIGQFTDTQYF
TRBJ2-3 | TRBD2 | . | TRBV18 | TGTGCCAGCTCACCAACACTAGCGGAGTACACAGATACGCAGTATTTT | CASSPTLAEYTDTQYF
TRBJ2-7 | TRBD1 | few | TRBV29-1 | TGCAGCGTGGGGACAGGGGAAAGCTCCTACGAGCAGTACTTC | CSVGTGESSYEQYF
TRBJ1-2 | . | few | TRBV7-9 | TGTGCCAGCAGCTTAGCGGACTCTGCCTACACCTTC | CASSLADSAYTF
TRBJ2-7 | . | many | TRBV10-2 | TGCGCCAGCAGTGCCCAGGGCGGTTCCTACGAGCAGTACTTC | CASSAQGGSYEQYF
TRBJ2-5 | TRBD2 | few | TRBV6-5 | TGTGCCAGCAGTTACTCGCCAGCGGGAGTAGAAAAAGAGACCCAGTACTTC | CASSYSPAGVEKETQYF
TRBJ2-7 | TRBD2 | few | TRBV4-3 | TGCGCCAGCAGCCACGGTAGCGGGAGCTCCTACGAGCAGTACTTC | CASSHGSGSSYEQYF
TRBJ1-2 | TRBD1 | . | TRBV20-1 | TGCAGTGCTAGAGTTACAGGGGGCAGAGGCTACACCTTC | CSARVTGGRGYTF
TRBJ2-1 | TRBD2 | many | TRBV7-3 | TGTGCCAGCAGCGGCGGGGGTTACAATGAGCAGTTCTTC | CASSGGGYNEQFF
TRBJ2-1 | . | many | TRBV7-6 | TGTGCCAGCAGCTTAGTGGAGGGCCTCAGCTCCTACAATGAGCAGTTCTTC | CASSLVEGLSSYNEQFF
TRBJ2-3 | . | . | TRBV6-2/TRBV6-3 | TGTGCCAGCGCAGACCTCGGAGGGAGTGATACGCAGTATTTT | CASADLGGSDTQYF
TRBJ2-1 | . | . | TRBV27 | TGTGCCAGCAGTTTTATAGCAGGGGCTCCCGATGAGCAGTTCTTC | CASSFIAGAPDEQFF
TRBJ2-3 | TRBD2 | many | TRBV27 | TGTGCCAGCAGTGCGTCCCGGGGGAGGGGCACAGATACGCAGTATTTT | CASSASRGRGTDTQYF
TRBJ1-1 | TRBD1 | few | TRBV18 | TGTGCCAGCTCAAGGGACAGGGGGCTGAACACTGAAGCTTTCTTT | CASSRDRGLNTEAFF
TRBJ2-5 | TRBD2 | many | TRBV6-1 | TGTGCCAGCAGTAACTATCAACTCGGGACTAGCGGGATCCAAGAGACCCAGTACTTC | CASSNYQLGTSGIQETQYF
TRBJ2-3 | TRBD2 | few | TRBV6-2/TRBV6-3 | TGTGCCAGCAGTTACGCAGCCCGACTAGCGGGGGGAACATGGTATACGCAGTATTTT | CASSYAARLAGGTWYTQYF